The present entry profiles one TCR beta chain with its context. These data originate in a study of blood T cell repertoires in COVID-19. Across the whole study: Sample material is recorded as cDNA or gDNA derived from T cells, B-cell-depleted T cells, or PBMCs.

TCRdb's copy holds only in-frame clones and misses some; the assay was immunoSEQ multiplex PCR. Here the sample spans approximately 300,000 clones, about 89% being singletons. The V segment lost 6 bases and the J segment 4 bases; nucleotides outside the gene matches: 13. The CDR3 totals 17 residues. CDR1 is MNHNY, CDR2 SVGAGI, per germline (reference sequence). Sequenced input: peripheral blood. This clonotype was sampled from a man younger than 45 with acute or convalescent COVID-19. This chain connects TRBV6-6 to TRBJ1-3; 9 nucleotides line up with TRBD1. CDR3 amino acids: CASRRPPGQGSGNTIYF. CDR3 nucleotide sequence: TGTGCCAGCAGACGACCCCCGGGACAGGGTAGCGGAAACACCATATATTTT.